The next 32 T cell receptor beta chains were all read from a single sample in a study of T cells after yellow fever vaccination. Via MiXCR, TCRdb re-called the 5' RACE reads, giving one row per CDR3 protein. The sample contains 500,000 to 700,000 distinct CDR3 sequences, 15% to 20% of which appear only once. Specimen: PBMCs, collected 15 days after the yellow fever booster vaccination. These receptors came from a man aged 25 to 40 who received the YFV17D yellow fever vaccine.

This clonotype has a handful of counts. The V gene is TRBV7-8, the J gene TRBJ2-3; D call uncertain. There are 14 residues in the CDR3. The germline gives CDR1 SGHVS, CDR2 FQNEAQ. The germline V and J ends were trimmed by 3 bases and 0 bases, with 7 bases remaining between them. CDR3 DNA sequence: TGTGCCAGCAGCTTCCCGGCTAGCACAGATACGCAGTATTTT. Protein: CASSFPASTDTQYF.

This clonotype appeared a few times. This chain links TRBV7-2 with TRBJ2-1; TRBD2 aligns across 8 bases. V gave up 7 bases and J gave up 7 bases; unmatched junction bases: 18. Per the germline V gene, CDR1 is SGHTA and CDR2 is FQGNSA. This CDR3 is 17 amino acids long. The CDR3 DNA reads TGTGCCAGCACCCAGAACTTAGCGGGACTCGGAATAAATGAGCAGTTCTTC. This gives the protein CASTQNLAGLGINEQFF.

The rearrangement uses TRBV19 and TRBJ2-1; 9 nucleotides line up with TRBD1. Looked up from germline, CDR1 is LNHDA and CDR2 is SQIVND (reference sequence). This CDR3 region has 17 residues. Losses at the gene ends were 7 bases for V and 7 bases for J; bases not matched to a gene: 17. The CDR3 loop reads CASTEQRQGVAGNEQFF. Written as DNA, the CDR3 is TGTGCCAGTACGGAACAACGACAGGGGGTTGCGGGGAATGAGCAGTTCTTC.

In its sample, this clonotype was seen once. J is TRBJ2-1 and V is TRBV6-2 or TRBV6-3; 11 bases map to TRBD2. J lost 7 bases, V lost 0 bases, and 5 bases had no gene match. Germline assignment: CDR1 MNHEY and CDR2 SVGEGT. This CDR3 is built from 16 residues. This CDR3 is CASSYSGASGGNEQFF. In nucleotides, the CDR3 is TGTGCCAGCAGTTACTCCGGGGCTAGCGGGGGGAATGAGCAGTTCTTC.

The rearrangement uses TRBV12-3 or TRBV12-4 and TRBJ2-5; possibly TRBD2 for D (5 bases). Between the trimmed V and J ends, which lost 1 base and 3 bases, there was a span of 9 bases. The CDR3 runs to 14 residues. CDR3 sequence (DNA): TGTGCCAGCAGTTTAGAGAGAGGGAAAGAGACCCAGTACTTC. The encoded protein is CASSLERGKETQYF.

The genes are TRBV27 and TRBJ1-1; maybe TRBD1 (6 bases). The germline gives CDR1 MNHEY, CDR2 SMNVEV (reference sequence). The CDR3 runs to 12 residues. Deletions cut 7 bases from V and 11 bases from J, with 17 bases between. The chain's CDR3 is CASITKGGRAFF. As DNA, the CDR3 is TGTGCCAGCATCACTAAAGGGGGGAGGGCTTTCTTT.

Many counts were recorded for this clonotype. CDR3 DNA sequence: TGCGCCAGCAGCCTAGGGGCAGCCTCTCTGAATGAGCAGTTCTTC. Protein product: CASSLGAASLNEQFF. The chain recombines TRBV5-1 with TRBJ2-1; maybe TRBD1 (5 bases). V lost 4 bases, J lost 7 bases, and 18 bases lay in between. This CDR3 spans 15 amino acids. Germline CDR1 SGHRS, CDR2 YFSETQ.

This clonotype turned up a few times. The CDR3 DNA is TGCAGTGCCCAGGCACTAGCTAGGTACAATGAGCAGTTCTTC. It specifies CSAQALARYNEQFF. The J gene is TRBJ2-1, the V gene TRBV20-1, with a tentative D call TRBD2 (6 bases). This CDR3 comprises 14 residues. Germline-derived CDR1 and CDR2 are DFQATT and SNEGSKA (reference sequence). Trimming took off 6 bases at V and 4 bases at J, with 16 bases between the two ends.

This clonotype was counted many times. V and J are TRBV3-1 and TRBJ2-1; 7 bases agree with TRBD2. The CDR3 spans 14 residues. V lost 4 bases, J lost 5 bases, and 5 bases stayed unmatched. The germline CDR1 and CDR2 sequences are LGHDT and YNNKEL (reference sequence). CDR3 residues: CASSLLAKDNEQFF. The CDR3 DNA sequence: TGTGCCAGCAGCCTACTAGCGAAAGACAATGAGCAGTTCTTC.

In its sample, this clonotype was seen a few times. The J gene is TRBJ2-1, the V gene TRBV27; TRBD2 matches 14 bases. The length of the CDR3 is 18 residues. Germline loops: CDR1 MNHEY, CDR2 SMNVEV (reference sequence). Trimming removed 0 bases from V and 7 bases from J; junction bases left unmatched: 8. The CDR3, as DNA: TGTGCCAGCAGTTTATCTCCCTGGACTAGCGGGAGGAAGAATGAGCAGTTCTTC. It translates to CASSLSPWTSGRKNEQFF.

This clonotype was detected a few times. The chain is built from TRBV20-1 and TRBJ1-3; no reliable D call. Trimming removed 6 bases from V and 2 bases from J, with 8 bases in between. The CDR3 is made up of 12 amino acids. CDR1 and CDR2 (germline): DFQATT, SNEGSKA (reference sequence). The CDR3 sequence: CSAPTAGNTIYF. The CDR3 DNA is TGCAGTGCCCCGACCGCTGGAAACACCATATATTTT.

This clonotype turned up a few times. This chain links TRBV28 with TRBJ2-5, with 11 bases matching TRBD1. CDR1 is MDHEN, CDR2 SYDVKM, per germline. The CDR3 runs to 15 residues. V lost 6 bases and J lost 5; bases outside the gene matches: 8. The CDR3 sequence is CASRTSGQGVETQYF. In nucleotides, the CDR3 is TGTGCCAGCAGAACATCGGGACAGGGGGTGGAGACCCAGTACTTC.

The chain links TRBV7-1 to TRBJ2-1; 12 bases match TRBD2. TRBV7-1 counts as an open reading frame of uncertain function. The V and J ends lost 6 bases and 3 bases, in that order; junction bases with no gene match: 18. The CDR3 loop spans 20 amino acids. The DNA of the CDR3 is TGTGCCAGCAGGACTAGCGGGAGCTTCGCCTCCTTAATTAGCTACAATGAGCAGTTCTTC. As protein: CASRTSGSFASLISYNEQFF.

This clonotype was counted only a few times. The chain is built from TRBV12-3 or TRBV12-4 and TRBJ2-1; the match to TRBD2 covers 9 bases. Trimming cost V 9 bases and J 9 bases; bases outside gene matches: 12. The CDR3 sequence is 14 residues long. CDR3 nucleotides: TGTGCCAGTTCGCCGCCGACTAGCGGCCCTGAGCAGTTCTTC. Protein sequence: CASSPPTSGPEQFF.

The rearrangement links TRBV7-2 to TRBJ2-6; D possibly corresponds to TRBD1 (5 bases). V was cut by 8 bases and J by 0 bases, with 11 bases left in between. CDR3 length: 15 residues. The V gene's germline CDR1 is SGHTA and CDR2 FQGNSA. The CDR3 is CASRRQLSGANVLTF. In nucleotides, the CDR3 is TGTGCCAGCCGAAGACAGCTCTCTGGGGCCAACGTCCTGACTTTC.

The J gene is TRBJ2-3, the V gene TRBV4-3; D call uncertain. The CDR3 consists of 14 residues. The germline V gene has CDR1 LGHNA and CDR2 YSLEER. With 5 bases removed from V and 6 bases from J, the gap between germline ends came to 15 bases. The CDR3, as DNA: TGCGCCAGCAGCGAAACGCCCCATCGGGATACGCAGTATTTT. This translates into CASSETPHRDTQYF.

CDR3 loop: CSASRGGIKKETQYF. CDR3 sequence (DNA): TGCAGTGCTAGTCGTGGCGGGATTAAAAAAGAGACCCAGTACTTC. This sequence joins TRBV20-1 and TRBJ2-5; a possible D gene is TRBD2 (6 bases). The germline CDR1 and CDR2 sequences are DFQATT and SNEGSKA (reference sequence). This CDR3 has 15 amino acids. V shed 3 bases and J shed 3 bases, with 17 bases lying between them.

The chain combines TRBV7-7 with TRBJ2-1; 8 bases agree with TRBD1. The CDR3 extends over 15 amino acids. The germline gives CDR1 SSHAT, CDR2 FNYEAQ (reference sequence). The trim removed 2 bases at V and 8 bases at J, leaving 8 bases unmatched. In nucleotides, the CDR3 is TGTGCCAGCAGCTTATCCGAGACAGGGGCGGATGAGCAGTTCTTC. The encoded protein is CASSLSETGADEQFF. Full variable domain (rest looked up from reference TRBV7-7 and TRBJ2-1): GAGVSQSPRYKVTKRGQDVTLRCDPISSHATLYWYQQALGQGPEFLTYFNYEAQPDKSGLPSDRFSAERPEGSISTLTIQRTEQRDSAMYRCASSLSETGADEQFFGPGTRLTVL.

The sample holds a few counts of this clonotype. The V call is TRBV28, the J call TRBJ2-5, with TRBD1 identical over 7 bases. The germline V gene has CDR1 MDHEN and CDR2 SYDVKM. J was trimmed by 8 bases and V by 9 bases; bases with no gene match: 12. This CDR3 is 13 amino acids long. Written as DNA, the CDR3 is TGTGCCAGTTTACAGGGGAATGGAGATACCCAGTACTTC. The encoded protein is CASLQGNGDTQYF.

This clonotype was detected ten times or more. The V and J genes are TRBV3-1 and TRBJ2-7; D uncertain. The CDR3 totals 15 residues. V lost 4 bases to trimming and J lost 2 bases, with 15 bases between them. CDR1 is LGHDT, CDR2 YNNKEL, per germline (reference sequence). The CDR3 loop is CASSPQPDATYEQYF. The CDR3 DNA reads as TGTGCCAGCAGCCCCCAACCGGATGCTACCTACGAGCAGTACTTC.

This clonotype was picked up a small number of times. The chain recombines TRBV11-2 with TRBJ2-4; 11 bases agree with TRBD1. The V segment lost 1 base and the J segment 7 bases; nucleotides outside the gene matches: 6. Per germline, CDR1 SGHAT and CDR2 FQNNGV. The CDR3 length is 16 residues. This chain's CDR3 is CASSLVRTGGENIQYF. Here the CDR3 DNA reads TGTGCCAGCAGCTTAGTTCGGACAGGGGGCGAGAACATTCAGTACTTC.

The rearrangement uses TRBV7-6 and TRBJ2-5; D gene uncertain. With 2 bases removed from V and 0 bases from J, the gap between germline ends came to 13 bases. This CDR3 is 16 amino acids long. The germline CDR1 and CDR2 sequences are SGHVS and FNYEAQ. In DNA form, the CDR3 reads TGTGCCAGCAGCTTAAAAGGTTTGGGCCACCAAGAGACCCAGTACTTC. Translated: CASSLKGLGHQETQYF.

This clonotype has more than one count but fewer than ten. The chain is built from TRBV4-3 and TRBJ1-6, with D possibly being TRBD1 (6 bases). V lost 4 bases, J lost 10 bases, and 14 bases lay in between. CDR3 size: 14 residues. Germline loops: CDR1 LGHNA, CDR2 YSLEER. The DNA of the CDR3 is TGCGCCAGCAGCCGAGGGGGAGAAGGATCACCCCTCCACTTT. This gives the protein CASSRGGEGSPLHF.

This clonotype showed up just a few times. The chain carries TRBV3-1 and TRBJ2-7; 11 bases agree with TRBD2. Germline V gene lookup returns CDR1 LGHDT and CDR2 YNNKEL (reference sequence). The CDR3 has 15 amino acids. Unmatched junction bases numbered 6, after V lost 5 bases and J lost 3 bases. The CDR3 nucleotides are TGTGCCAGCAGCTACGGACTAGCGGGTCGCTACGAGCAGTACTTC. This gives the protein CASSYGLAGRYEQYF.

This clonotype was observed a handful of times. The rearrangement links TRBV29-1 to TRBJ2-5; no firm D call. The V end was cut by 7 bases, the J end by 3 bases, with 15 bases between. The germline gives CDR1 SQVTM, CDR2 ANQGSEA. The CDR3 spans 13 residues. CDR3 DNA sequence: TGCAGCGCCCAAGGAAGTCCGGAAGAGACCCAGTACTTC. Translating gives CSAQGSPEETQYF.

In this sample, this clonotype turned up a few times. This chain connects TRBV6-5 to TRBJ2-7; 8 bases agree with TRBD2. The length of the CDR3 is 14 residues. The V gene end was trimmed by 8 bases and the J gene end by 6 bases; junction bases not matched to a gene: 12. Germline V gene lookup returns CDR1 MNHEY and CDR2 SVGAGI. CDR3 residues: CASRNVAGGAEQYF. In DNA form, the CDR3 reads TGTGCCAGCCGGAACGTGGCGGGAGGTGCCGAGCAGTACTTC.

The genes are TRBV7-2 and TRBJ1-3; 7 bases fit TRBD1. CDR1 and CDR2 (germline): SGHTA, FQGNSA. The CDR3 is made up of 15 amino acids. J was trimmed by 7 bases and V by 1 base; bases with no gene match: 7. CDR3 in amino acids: CASSLVEGALNTIYF. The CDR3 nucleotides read TGTGCCAGCAGCTTAGTAGAGGGGGCCCTCAACACCATATATTTT.

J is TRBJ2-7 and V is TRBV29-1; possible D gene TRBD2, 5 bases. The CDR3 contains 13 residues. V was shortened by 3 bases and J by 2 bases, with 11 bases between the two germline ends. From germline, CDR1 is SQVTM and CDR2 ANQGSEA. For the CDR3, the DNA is TGCAGCGTTGAGGTGCGAGGGACCTACGAGCAGTACTTC. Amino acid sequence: CSVEVRGTYEQYF.

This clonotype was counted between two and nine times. The CDR3, as DNA: TGTGCCATCAGTTCGACTAGCGGGAGGAACAATGAGCAGTTCTTC. Translation: CAISSTSGRNNEQFF. The gene calls are TRBV10-3 and TRBJ2-1; 13 bases line up with TRBD2. CDR1 is ENHRY, CDR2 SYGVKD, per germline. J lost 5 bases, V lost 5 bases, and 3 bases had no gene match. The CDR3 is made up of 15 amino acids.

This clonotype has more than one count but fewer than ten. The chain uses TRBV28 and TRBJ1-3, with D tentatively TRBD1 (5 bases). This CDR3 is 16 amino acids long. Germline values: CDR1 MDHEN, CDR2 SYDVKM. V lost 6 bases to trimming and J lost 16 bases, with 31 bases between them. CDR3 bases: TGTGCCAGCAGCGTTGCAGGGTATGTCAGTAACGATGTGGCGTATTTT. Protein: CASSVAGYVSNDVAYF. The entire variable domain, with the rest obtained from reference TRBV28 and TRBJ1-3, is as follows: DVKVTQSSRYLVKRTGEKVFLECVQDMDHENMFWYRQDPGLGLRLIYFSYDVKMKEKGDIPEGYSVSREKKERFSLILESASTNQTSMYLCASSVAGYVSNDVAYFGEGSWLTVV.

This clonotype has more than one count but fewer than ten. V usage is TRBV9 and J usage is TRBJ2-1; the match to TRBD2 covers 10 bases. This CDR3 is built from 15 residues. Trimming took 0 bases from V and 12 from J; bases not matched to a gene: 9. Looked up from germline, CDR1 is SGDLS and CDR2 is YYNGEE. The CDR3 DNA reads TGTGCCAGCAGCGTAGAAGCGGGAGGGATACATGGGCAGTTCTTC. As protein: CASSVEAGGIHGQFF.

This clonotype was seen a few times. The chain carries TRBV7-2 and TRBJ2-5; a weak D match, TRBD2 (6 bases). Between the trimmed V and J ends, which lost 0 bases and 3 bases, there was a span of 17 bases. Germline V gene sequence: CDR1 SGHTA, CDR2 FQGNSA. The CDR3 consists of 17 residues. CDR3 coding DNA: TGTGCCAGCAGCTTAGCCCCTGGGGGGTCGGCGAAAGAGACCCAGTACTTC. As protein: CASSLAPGGSAKETQYF.